This T cell receptor beta chain is from a study of regulatory T cells in long-lasting Graves disease. Points from the study as a whole: With under 3,500 shared public clonotypes, persistent patients exceeded new patients, who shared 950 to 1,000. Persistent Graves' patients showed less TCR diversity than newly diagnosed patients showed.

Time point defined: newly diagnosed GD, antithyroid drugs for less than 3 months. After RNA was extracted from PBMCs, the TCR library was made from it. The table lists this clonotype with a few counts. Its antigen is currently unknown. This CDR3 has 14 amino acids. V lost 3 bases to trimming and J lost 5 bases; unmatched junction nucleotides: 6. CDR1 and CDR2 from the germline V gene are GTSNPN and SVGIG (reference sequence). Libraries of TCR beta came from iRepertoire HTBI primers plus Arm-PCR of CDR3 regions. TCRdb processed the multiplex PCR reads anew with MiXCR; each CDR3 protein has one entry. Here the sample spans about 300,000 distinct CDR3 sequences, 18% being singletons.

The input for sequencing was peripheral blood mononuclear cells (PBMCs), taken at new diagnosis, from a patient treated with antithyroid drugs. The gene calls are TRBV30 and TRBJ2-7; 11 nucleotides line up with TRBD2. The sequence was collected from a female donor with Graves disease. CDR3 protein: CAWSTSGSVNEQYF. The CDR3 bases are TGTGCCTGGAGCACTAGCGGGAGTGTAAACGAGCAGTACTTC. Variable domain in full (rest from reference TRBV30 and TRBJ2-7): SQTIHQWPATLVQPVGSPLSLECTVEGTSNPNLYWYRQAAGRGLQLLFYSVGIGQISSEVPQNLSASRPQDRQFILSSKKLLLSDSGFYLCAWSTSGSVNEQYFGPGTRLTVT.